Each of the 13 T cell receptor beta chains below was sequenced from the same sample in a study of early T cells in non-severe SARS-CoV-2 infection (dated by TCRdb to 2020 to 2023). To prepare the library, 5' RACE was applied. TCRdb shows the sequencer as NextSeq 500. The raw public reads went through TCRdb reprocessing: fastp at Q25, MiXCR clone calling, in-frame beta chains kept. Rows with one shared CDR3 protein collapse into an entry with the most common genes and DNA. The sample yields about 27,000 distinct CDR3 sequences; 4% to 5% were counted once. The ten largest clones take up 4% to 4.5% of the sample. Material for sequencing was whole blood. All receptors come from an adult who was a healthcare worker with PCR-confirmed SARS-CoV-2 infection or an uninfected control (not recorded which).

The chain links TRBV20-1 to TRBJ1-2; 10 bases fit TRBD1. V shed 6 bases, J shed 6 bases, and the junction held 10 bases outside the gene matches. Germline-derived CDR1 and CDR2 are DFQATT and SNEGSKA (reference sequence). This CDR3 comprises 14 residues. The CDR3 reads CSAKTGGAIDGYTF. As DNA, the CDR3 is TGCAGTGCCAAGACAGGGGGCGCAATTGATGGCTACACCTTC.

This clonotype was recorded at least ten times. CDR3: CASSLGEGPHTF. The CDR3 region has the DNA TGTGCCAGCAGCTTAGGAGAGGGCCCCCACACCTTC. V and J are TRBV7-6 and TRBJ1-2; D is uncertain. CDR3 length equals 12 residues. CDR1 and CDR2 (germline): SGHVS, FNYEAQ. Trimming removed 1 base from V and 12 bases from J, with 12 bases in between.

Many counts were recorded for this clonotype. V gene TRBV11-2 combines with J gene TRBJ2-1, with D uncertain. The CDR3 spans 13 residues. Trimming left V 6 bases short and J 4 bases short, with 10 bases between. Germline CDR1 and CDR2: SGHAT and FQNNGV. The CDR3: CASREGVYNEQFF. CDR3 in DNA: TGTGCCAGCAGGGAAGGCGTGTACAATGAGCAGTTCTTC.

At least ten counts were recorded for this clonotype. The chain links TRBV28 to TRBJ2-4; 8 positions match TRBD2. Germline V gene data show CDR1 as MDHEN and CDR2 as SYDVKM. The CDR3 is 18 residues long. The trim removed 1 base at V and 3 bases at J, leaving 11 bases unmatched. CDR3: CASSLFPGLARGKNIQYF. The DNA of the CDR3 is TGTGCCAGCAGTTTATTCCCCGGACTAGCTCGAGGCAAAAACATTCAGTACTTC.

This clonotype was recorded a few times. This sequence joins TRBV4-1 and TRBJ1-6; 7 bases fit TRBD1. Germline loops: CDR1 MGHRA, CDR2 YSYEKL. V trimming: 1 base; J trimming: 6 bases; junction bases outside the gene matches: 15. This CDR3 region has 19 residues. The DNA of the CDR3 is TGCGCCAGCAGCCAAGTCACAGGGGAGACCGGAGCTATTAATTCACCCCTCCACTTT. Its protein is CASSQVTGETGAINSPLHF.

This clonotype has a count of ten or more. V usage is TRBV20-1 and J usage is TRBJ1-6, with 7 bases matching TRBD1. Germline loops: CDR1 DFQATT, CDR2 SNEGSKA (reference sequence). This CDR3 has 17 residues. V shed 4 bases and J 2 bases; nucleotides not matched to a gene: 11. CDR3 DNA sequence: TGCAGTGCTACAAGAGGCAGGGACAGCACCTATAATTCACCCCTCCACTTT. This translates into CSATRGRDSTYNSPLHF.

This clonotype was found many times. The chain links TRBV7-9 to TRBJ2-7; 7 bases agree with TRBD1. The J segment lost 5 bases and the V segment lost 5 bases, leaving 3 bases of the junction unmatched. Germline V gene data show CDR1 as SEHNR and CDR2 as FQNEAQ (reference sequence). This CDR3 contains 12 residues. CDR3 DNA: TGTGCCAGCAGCGAAACAGGGGACGAGCAGTACTTC. Its protein product is CASSETGDEQYF.

In its sample, this clonotype was seen many times. This chain links TRBV20-1 with TRBJ2-7; 13 bases agree with TRBD2. The CDR3 is 14 amino acids. Germline trimming cut 6 bases from V and 6 bases from J; bases unmatched to any gene: 8. Germline-derived CDR1 and CDR2 are DFQATT and SNEGSKA (reference sequence). The CDR3 spells CSANKRLAGGEQYF. The CDR3 DNA reads as TGCAGTGCAAATAAGAGACTAGCGGGAGGCGAGCAGTACTTC.

The table lists this clonotype with many counts. The chain employs TRBV5-1 and TRBJ2-6, with no clear D. CDR3 size: 15 residues. V was cut by 1 base and J by 0 bases, with 5 bases left in between. Per germline, CDR1 SGHRS and CDR2 YFSETQ. This chain's CDR3 is CASSLTDSGANVLTF. In DNA, the CDR3 is TGCGCCAGCAGCTTGACAGACTCTGGGGCCAACGTCCTGACTTTC.

This clonotype came up a few times. The chain joins TRBV9 to TRBJ2-2, with a possible D match to TRBD2 (5 bases). Germline loops: CDR1 SGDLS, CDR2 YYNGEE. Trimming removed 0 bases from V and 4 bases from J, with 16 bases in between. The CDR3 sequence is 17 residues long. This CDR3 reads CASSVVPLVGSTGELFF. DNA for the CDR3: TGTGCCAGCAGCGTAGTCCCACTGGTGGGGAGCACCGGGGAGCTGTTTTTT.

This clonotype was picked up many times. The CDR3 region has the DNA TGCGCCAGCAGCTCTAAAGCGGGAGACTTATACAATGAGCAGTTCTTC. Its protein product is CASSSKAGDLYNEQFF. The chain combines TRBV5-1 with TRBJ2-1, with 8 bases lining up with TRBD2. CDR1 is SGHRS and CDR2 is YFSETQ in the germline V gene. The CDR3 runs 16 residues. Trimming cost V 3 bases and J 4 bases; bases outside gene matches: 9.

This chain joins TRBV6-1 and TRBJ1-5; 9 bases fit TRBD1. Germline V gene data show CDR1 as MNHNS and CDR2 as SASEGT. The V and J ends lost 8 bases and 4 bases, in that order; junction bases with no gene match: 3. CDR3 length: 13 amino acids. The DNA for the CDR3 is TGTGCCAGCCGACAGGGGGAAAATCAGCCCCAGCATTTT. Residues: CASRQGENQPQHF.

This clonotype was detected ten times or more. This CDR3 reads CASSGPAATGELFF. The DNA of the CDR3 is TGTGCCAGCAGTGGGCCAGCGGCCACCGGGGAGCTGTTTTTT. The chain combines TRBV2 with TRBJ2-2, with D tentatively TRBD2 (5 bases). Germline V gives CDR1 SNHLY, CDR2 FYNNEI. The CDR3 length is 14 residues. V was cut by 4 bases and J by 4 bases, with 10 bases left in between.